The T cell receptor beta chain described here comes from a study of cytomegalovirus exposure and HLA in healthy donors. Study summary: Among around 400 genotyped donors, roughly 81% fell in the Caucasian-associated ancestry cluster. Study conclusions and caveats: Associated with cytomegalovirus, according to the listing, were 150 to 200 TCR beta chains. A later analysis found TCR association rates differed by HLA locus, highest for DRB1 and lowest for HLA-C.

With regard to this clone: Its antigen is still unknown.

Donors sampled were nominally healthy, though unrecorded immune exposures were likely. With 10 bases clipped from V and 1 base from J, the junction kept 3 bases outside the gene matches. CDR3 length: 14 amino acids. Germline values: CDR1 MDHEN, CDR2 SYDVKM. Vbeta (60) and Jbeta (13) primers were used in the PCR. This table comes from immunoSEQ multiplex PCR, and its TCRdb copy is limited to in-frame clones, with some not included. The sample consists of 150,000 or so clones, 80% of them appearing once. The chain has TRBV28 and TRBJ2-2; TRBD2 agrees at 10 bases. The sequence was collected from a woman aged 50 to 60 in good health and CMV-seropositive. The specimen sequenced was PBMCs. In nucleotides, the CDR3 is TGTGCCATACTAGCGGGGAGGAACACCGGGGAGCTGTTTTTT. It codes for CAILAGRNTGELFF.